Listed below are T cell receptor beta chains from one sample, sequenced in a study of T cell changes during pregnancy in multiple sclerosis. Sequencing was performed with immunoSEQ multiplex PCR; in TCRdb, only in-frame clones are kept and a portion is missing. This table has some 41,000 clones, 85% to 95% appearing once. The specimen was CD8+ T cells from peripheral blood mononuclear cells, collected in the third trimester of pregnancy. Receptors originate from a female donor with multiple sclerosis, enrolled in a pregnancy study. The CDR3 runs from the conserved cysteine through the conserved F or W. A D gene is named only where the DNA matches it firmly. Clone size, where shown, is once, few, many, or a class for clones that have expanded.

clone_size d_call j_call v_call cdr3_length cdr3_aa cdr3_nt
. . TRBJ1-2 TRBV6-1 15 CASSEPPGFGDGYTF TGTGCCAGCAGTGAACCTCCGGGGTTCGGCGATGGCTACACCTTC
. TRBD2 TRBJ2-1 TRBV4-3 16 CASSQDRAGVYNEQFF TGCGCCAGCAGCCAAGATCGAGCGGGAGTATACAATGAGCAGTTCTTC
. TRBD2 TRBJ2-7 TRBV28 15 CASSFVTSGSGEQYF TGTGCCAGCAGTTTCGTTACTAGCGGGTCAGGGGAGCAGTACTTC
few TRBD1 TRBJ2-5 TRBV5-6 14 CASSSGTAGETQYF TGTGCCAGCAGCTCCGGGACAGCCGGCGAGACCCAGTACTTC
few . TRBJ1-1 TRBV11-1 14 CASSPRAGHTEAFF TGTGCCAGCAGCCCAAGGGCAGGGCACACTGAAGCTTTCTTT
. TRBD2 TRBJ2-1 TRBV2 16 CASSPKVGLVMDEQFF TGTGCCAGCAGCCCAAAAGTAGGACTAGTCATGGATGAGCAGTTCTTC
. TRBD1 TRBJ2-7 TRBV10-3 15 CAISGTGGNSYEQYF TGTGCCATCAGTGGGACAGGGGGCAACAGCTACGAGCAGTACTTC
. . TRBJ2-7 TRBV5-6 12 CASSLQDYEQYF TGTGCCAGCAGCTTGCAGGACTACGAGCAGTACTTC
. . TRBJ2-7 TRBV6-5 14 CASSYPTVSGEQYF TGTGCCAGCAGTTACCCGACAGTATCGGGCGAGCAGTACTTC
. . TRBJ1-3 TRBV28 16 CASSSPGRDSGNTIYF TGTGCCAGCAGTTCCCCAGGACGGGACTCTGGAAACACCATATATTTT
once . TRBJ1-1 TRBV20-1 11 CSAKRITEAFF TGCAGTGCTAAGCGGATCACTGAAGCTTTCTTT
medium-sized . TRBJ2-7 TRBV5-5 13 CASSLGSSYEQYF TGTGCCAGCAGCTTGGGGAGCTCCTACGAGCAGTACTTC
few . TRBJ1-5 TRBV10-2 12 CASSSSDQPQHF TGCGCCAGCAGTAGCTCGGATCAGCCCCAGCATTTT
. TRBD1 TRBJ2-4 TRBV11-1 16 CASSSRRGLAKNIQYF TGTGCCAGCAGCTCCCGCAGGGGGTTAGCCAAAAACATTCAGTACTTC
. . TRBJ2-5 TRBV9 14 CASSVEGRVETQYF TGTGCCAGCAGCGTAGAGGGCAGGGTAGAGACCCAGTACTTC
. TRBD1 TRBJ1-2 TRBV7-9 15 CASSLPRGLGDGYTF TGTGCCAGCAGCTTACCCAGGGGGCTTGGGGATGGCTACACCTTC
once TRBD1 TRBJ2-7 TRBV28 15 CASRTGGIPQSEQYF TGTGCCAGCAGGACAGGGGGCATCCCCCAATCCGAGCAGTACTTC
. TRBD1 TRBJ2-7 TRBV10-3 15 CAISEPGTGKYEQYF TGTGCCATCAGTGAGCCGGGGACAGGGAAGTACGAGCAGTACTTC
. TRBD1 TRBJ2-7 TRBV9 14 CASSGGQGIYEQYF TGTGCCAGCAGCGGGGGACAGGGTATCTACGAGCAGTACTTC
. TRBD1 TRBJ1-2 TRBV5-8 17 CASSAQMDRVGGSFYTF TGTGCCAGCAGCGCACAAATGGACAGGGTAGGAGGTAGCTTCTACACCTTC
. . TRBJ2-5 TRBV4-3 17 CASSQELEGQLQETQYF TGCGCCAGCAGCCAAGAGCTGGAGGGGCAGCTCCAAGAGACCCAGTACTTC
. . TRBJ2-1 TRBV5-1 12 CASSLVDNEQFF TGCGCCAGCAGCTTGGTAGACAATGAGCAGTTCTTC
. . TRBJ2-1 TRBV11-2 16 CASSQLVGTAYNEQFF TGTGCCAGCAGCCAACTTGTTGGTACGGCCTACAATGAGCAGTTCTTC
. . TRBJ2-3 TRBV5-1 16 CASSLAEVSASDTQYF TGCGCCAGCAGCTTGGCCGAGGTTAGCGCTTCGGATACGCAGTATTTT